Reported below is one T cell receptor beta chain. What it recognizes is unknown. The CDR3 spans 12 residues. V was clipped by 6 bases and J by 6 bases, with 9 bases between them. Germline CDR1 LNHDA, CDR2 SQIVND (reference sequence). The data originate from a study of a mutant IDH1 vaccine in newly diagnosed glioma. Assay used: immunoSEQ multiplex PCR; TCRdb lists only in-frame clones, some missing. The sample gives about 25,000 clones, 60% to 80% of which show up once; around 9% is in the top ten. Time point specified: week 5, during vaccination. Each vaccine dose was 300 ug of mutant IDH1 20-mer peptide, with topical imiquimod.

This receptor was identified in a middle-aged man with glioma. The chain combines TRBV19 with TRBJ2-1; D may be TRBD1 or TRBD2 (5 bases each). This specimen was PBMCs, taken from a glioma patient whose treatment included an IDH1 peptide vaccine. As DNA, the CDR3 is TGTGCCAGTAGCCCCGGGGCCAATGAGCAGTTCTTC. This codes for CASSPGANEQFF.